This T cell receptor (beta chain) was recorded in a study of T cells in Graves' hyperthyroidism and ophthalmopathy. Background on the study: Peripheral blood samples were taken at initial diagnosis, prior to any treatment. Study results and caveats: Researchers report that a 13 V-J model separated ophthalmopathy from stable hyperthyroidism. Blood samples included most of the expanded thyroid clonotypes exceeding 0.001.

Together with thyroid ultrasound, orbital computed tomography, serum thyroxine and TRAb, clinical symptoms were used for diagnoses. This clonotype was seen a handful of times. Its target is not known. RNA transcripts yielded amplified TCR beta CDR3 regions. HTBI primers drove first-round RT-PCR of the TCR CDR3. TCRdb re-derived calls from the multiplex PCR reads in MiXCR, one entry per CDR3 protein. The sample records approximately 610,000 distinct CDR3 sequences, around 15% being singletons. The source of this sequence is a woman between 40 and 55 years old with Graves' ophthalmopathy. The sample consisted of blood.

CDR3 protein: CASSERRGGETQYF. CDR3 bases: TGTGCCAGCAGCGAGAGGCGGGGCGGAGAGACCCAGTACTTC. The rearrangement links TRBV11-3 to TRBJ2-5, with TRBD2 as a possible D gene (6 bases). The germline CDR1 and CDR2 sequences are SGHNT and YENEEA. CDR3 size: 14 residues. The V and J ends lost 5 bases and 4 bases respectively, with 14 bases between them.